The 14 T cell receptor beta chains below all came from one sample that was sequenced in a study of blood T cell repertoires in COVID-19. Assay used: immunoSEQ multiplex PCR; TCRdb lists only in-frame clones, some missing. The sample yields around 100,000 clones, over 80% seen once. The sample taken for sequencing was peripheral blood. The receptors derive from a man between 70 and 80 years old with active or convalescent COVID-19.

The rearrangement links TRBV7-2 to TRBJ1-1; D remains ambiguous. The CDR3 sequence is 13 residues long. Germline CDR1 reads SGHTA; CDR2 reads FQGNSA. The ends were cut back, 1 base at V and 3 bases at J, with 6 bases in the middle. The CDR3 sequence is CASSLVLDTEAFF. CDR3 DNA: TGTGCCAGCAGCTTAGTACTCGACACTGAAGCTTTCTTT.

The chain combines TRBV7-2 with TRBJ2-1; a possible D gene is TRBD1 (5 bases). Germline CDR1 and CDR2: SGHTA and FQGNSA. Trimming removed 3 bases at V and 4 bases at J, with 13 bases between. The CDR3 runs 15 residues. The CDR3, as DNA: TGTGCCAGCAGCTTTGGGCAGGGTGGGTACAATGAGCAGTTCTTC. This sequence encodes CASSFGQGGYNEQFF.

The gene calls are TRBV27 and TRBJ2-3; 11 nucleotides agree with TRBD2. V shed 6 bases, J shed 0 bases, and the junction held 5 bases outside the gene matches. The CDR3 loop spans 16 amino acids. The germline V gene encodes CDR1 MNHEY and CDR2 SMNVEV (reference sequence). The CDR3 DNA reads as TGTGCCAGCAGATATAGCGGGGGGGCCAGCACAGATACGCAGTATTTT. Amino acid sequence: CASRYSGGASTDTQYF.

V and J are TRBV28 and TRBJ1-4; D may be TRBD1 (6 bases). Between the trimmed V and J ends, which lost 8 bases and 7 bases, there was a span of 17 bases. Per germline, CDR1 MDHEN and CDR2 SYDVKM. The CDR3 contains 14 residues. CDR3 nucleotide sequence: TGTGCCAGCCGACCCCCAGGGGCAGGTGAAAAACTGTTTTTT. Protein sequence: CASRPPGAGEKLFF.

The table lists this clone with a count of one. This chain joins TRBV7-2 and TRBJ2-3, with TRBD2 identical over 11 bases. The CDR3 is 16 amino acids. Germline values: CDR1 SGHTA, CDR2 FQGNSA. The J segment lost 3 bases and the V segment lost 0 bases, leaving 2 bases of the junction unmatched. The CDR3 DNA reads as TGTGCCAGCAGCTTAGCGGGACTAGCGGTTACAGATACGCAGTATTTT. It encodes CASSLAGLAVTDTQYF.

The chain links TRBV6-5 to TRBJ2-3; 9 bases line up with TRBD1. The germline V gene encodes CDR1 MNHEY and CDR2 SVGAGI. The CDR3 contains 14 residues. The V segment lost 5 bases and the J segment 1 base; nucleotides outside the gene matches: 1. CDR3 loop: CASSRTGGTDTQYF. As DNA, the CDR3 is TGTGCCAGCAGTCGGACAGGGGGCACAGATACGCAGTATTTT.

The chain combines TRBV28 with TRBJ1-6; no reliable D call. V lost 7 bases and J 4 bases, leaving 14 bases between the germline ends. CDR3 size: 15 residues. Germline lookup yields CDR1 MDHEN and CDR2 SYDVKM. The CDR3 reads CASIFGKSYNSPLHF. CDR3 bases: TGTGCCAGCATTTTCGGGAAATCGTATAATTCACCCCTCCACTTT.

J is TRBJ1-6 and V is TRBV6-5; the D is unclear. This CDR3 is 14 amino acids long. V dropped 6 bases and J dropped 0 bases, with 6 bases sitting between them. In germline, CDR1 is MNHEY, CDR2 SVGAGI. CDR3 in amino acids: CASRLSSYNSPLHF. Here the CDR3 DNA reads TGTGCCAGCAGACTGAGCTCCTATAATTCACCCCTCCACTTT.

The genes are TRBV6-6 and TRBJ1-1; tentative D call: TRBD1 (6 bases). Looked up from germline, CDR1 is MNHNY and CDR2 is SVGAGI (reference sequence). The V and J ends lost 2 bases and 1 base respectively, with 14 bases between them. The CDR3 is made up of 16 amino acids. For the CDR3, the DNA is TGTGCCAGCAGTTACCCACCGGGGGGCGGGAACACTGAAGCTTTCTTT. Its protein is CASSYPPGGGNTEAFF.

This clone has more than one count but fewer than ten. The chain recombines TRBV30 with TRBJ1-1; 11 nucleotides line up with TRBD1. This CDR3 region has 16 residues. Germline-derived CDR1 and CDR2 are GTSNPN and SVGIG (reference sequence). After removal of 4 bases from V and 4 bases from J, the junction contained 11 bases not matched to a gene. The CDR3 sequence: CAWTTGTGGFSTEAFF. DNA of the CDR3: TGTGCCTGGACAACGGGGACAGGGGGTTTTAGCACTGAAGCTTTCTTT. Full variable domain (missing parts from reference TRBV30 and TRBJ1-1): SQTIHQWPATLVQPVGSPLSLECTVEGTSNPNLYWYRQAAGRGLQLLFYSVGIGQISSEVPQNLSASRPQDRQFILSSKKLLLSDSGFYLCAWTTGTGGFSTEAFFGQGTRLTVV.

The gene calls are TRBV28 and TRBJ1-3; maybe TRBD1 (5 bases). Germline V gives CDR1 MDHEN, CDR2 SYDVKM. Trimming removed 6 bases from V and 2 bases from J, with 17 bases in between. The CDR3 spans 16 residues. CDR3 in amino acids: CASRLPGGGAGNTIYF. CDR3 in DNA: TGTGCCAGCAGGCTACCCGGTGGAGGGGCTGGAAACACCATATATTTT.

This clone was observed a single time. The chain couples TRBV3-1 (or the pseudogene TRBV3-2) to TRBJ1-2, with TRBD1 identical over 9 bases. Germline values: CDR1 LGHDT, CDR2 YNNKEL (reference sequence). This CDR3 region has 15 residues. The J segment lost 8 bases and the V segment lost 4 bases, leaving 11 bases of the junction unmatched. CDR3 amino acids: CASSLSQGAASGYTF. In DNA, the CDR3 is TGTGCCAGCAGCCTCTCACAGGGGGCGGCTTCGGGCTACACCTTC.

This clone was seen more than once but under ten times. This rearrangement joins TRBV28 to TRBJ1-6; unclear D gene. The CDR3 has 13 residues. The V gene lost 8 bases and the J gene lost 7 bases, with 12 bases spanning the gap. The germline V gene has CDR1 MDHEN and CDR2 SYDVKM. The CDR3 DNA is TGTGCCAGCGACCGGGGTAAGAATTCACCCCTCCACTTT. Translation gives CASDRGKNSPLHF.

This chain connects TRBV5-1 to TRBJ2-2; 10 bases match TRBD1. Germline assignment: CDR1 SGHRS and CDR2 YFSETQ. Trimming at V came to 4 bases and at J to 4 bases, leaving 10 bases not matched to a gene. This CDR3 comprises 17 residues. The chain's CDR3 is CASSLKTGGMGTGELFF. The DNA for the CDR3 is TGCGCCAGCAGCCTCAAGACAGGGGGCATGGGCACCGGGGAGCTGTTTTTT.